This TCR beta chain comes out of a study of cytomegalovirus exposure and HLA in healthy donors. Regarding the study as a whole: Roughly uniform depth of sequencing across donors was assumed in presence/absence analyses. There were over 150 TCR beta chains listed as cytomegalovirus-associated. Across HLA loci, a later analysis found differing TCR association rates, with DRB1 most and HLA-C fewest. Certain indistinguishable V segments, among them TRBV6-2 and TRBV6-3, were excluded.

Germline V CDR1 and CDR2: SEHNR, FQNEAQ (reference sequence). This CDR3 is built from 13 residues. Trimming removed 5 bases from V and 5 bases from J; junction bases left unmatched: 5. Remarks on this clone: Its antigen is currently unknown.

The PCR had 60 Vbeta and 13 Jbeta primers. This table comes from immunoSEQ multiplex PCR, and its TCRdb copy is limited to in-frame clones, with some not included. The sample holds roughly 190,000 clones, roughly 86% seen once. This TCR was sampled from a man aged 35 to 55 in good health and CMV-seropositive. The chain has TRBV7-9 and TRBJ1-2; 7 bases match TRBD1. Sequenced sample: PBMCs. CDR3 in DNA: TGTGCCAGCAGCCCATACAGGGGATATGGCTACACCTTC. Protein sequence: CASSPYRGYGYTF.